Listed here is a single T cell receptor beta chain. Template switching by 5'RACE with UMIs generated the TCR beta cDNA. No DNA is given; TCRdb re-called the 5' RACE reads and lists each CDR3 protein once. The table for this sample gives roughly 180,000 distinct CDR3 sequences. This specimen belongs to a study of T cells expressing NK-cell markers. Study summary: From sorted CD3+CD56+NKG2C+, CD3+CD56+NKG2C- and CD3+CD56-NKG2C+ T cells came the TCR beta repertoires.

In germline, CDR1 is SQVTM, CDR2 ANQGSEA. The CDR3 sequence is 13 residues long. This receptor was obtained from a woman aged 18 to 75 in good health. The sample taken for sequencing was blood T cells: a sorted CD56 or NKG2C T cell subset, CD4+ or CD8+ T cells, or bulk PBMC T cells (not recorded which). The chain uses TRBV29-1 and TRBJ1-5. The CDR3 region is CSVEVQQNQPQHF.